This TCR beta chain was retrieved from a study of CD8+CD57+ T cells in acquired aplastic anemia. Study-wide results and limits: Twenty-nine shared CD8+ CDR3s appeared highly expressed within patients' immunodominant clones.

Genomic DNA provided the template from which TCR beta VDJ and CDR3 profiles were obtained. TCRdb reprocessed the reads via MiXCR and lists one record per CDR3 protein. The table has 400,000 to 600,000 distinct CDR3 sequences, around 30% seen once. The CDR3 extends over 14 amino acids. Germline CDR1 is SGDLS and CDR2 is YYNGEE. With V trimmed by 7 bases and J by 11 bases, 16 bases remained unmatched. All sequencing subjects had displayed CD8+CD57+ cell expansion on flow cytometry. None of the patients had been given any therapy when their blood was sampled. Comments on this clonotype: The antigen remains unidentified.

Source material: sorted CD4+, CD8+, or CD8+CD57+ T cells (not recorded which) from PBMCs. The receptor was isolated from a human donor with aplastic anemia. J is TRBJ2-5 and V is TRBV9, with TRBD1 identical over 8 bases. CDR3 residues: CASGLQGELSEQYF. The CDR3 bases are TGTGCCAGCGGCTTACAGGGGGAACTGAGTGAGCAGTACTTC.